The rows below give T cell receptor beta chains drawn from one sample of a study of identical twins. TCRdb re-called the 5' RACE reads with MiXCR, one entry per CDR3 protein. The sample records about 430,000 distinct CDR3 sequences, approximately 18% being singletons. The specimen sequenced was naive T cells sorted from blood. All receptors come from a man aged 50 or older in good health. CDR3s include the opening cysteine and the closing phenylalanine or tryptophan. Each record gives: J gene, clone size, D gene, V gene, CDR3 protein, CDR3 DNA. A D gene is named only where the DNA matches it firmly. A row's size may be missing; if present it is once, few, many or a size class.

TRBJ2-7 many NA TRBV4-2 CASSQGAEGNYEQYF TGTGCCAGCAGCCAAGGAGCGGAGGGAAACTACGAGCAGTACTTC
TRBJ2-5 NA NA TRBV29-1 CSVVGGLGETQYF TGCAGCGTTGTTGGGGGGTTGGGGGAGACCCAGTACTTC
TRBJ1-5 few NA TRBV7-2 CASGMGRAGTQHF TGTGCCAGCGGGATGGGACGCGCTGGGACCCAGCATTTT
TRBJ2-2 many TRBD2 TRBV6-1 CASSQAGMIGELFF TGTGCCAGCAGTCAAGCGGGGATGATCGGGGAGCTGTTTTTT
TRBJ1-1 NA NA TRBV10-3 CAISAVGVRTEAFF TGTGCCATCAGTGCAGTCGGGGTCCGCACTGAAGCTTTCTTT
TRBJ2-5 NA NA TRBV20-1 CSARAGASEYF TGCAGTGCTAGAGCGGGGGCCTCAGAGTACTTC
TRBJ2-5 few TRBD1 TRBV2 CASRGQVPSQETQYF TGTGCCAGCAGAGGACAGGTCCCCTCCCAAGAGACCCAGTACTTC
TRBJ2-7 few NA TRBV7-3 CASSLMGTTTEQYF TGTGCCAGCAGCTTAATGGGCACCACCACCGAGCAGTACTTC
TRBJ2-7 few TRBD2 TRBV6-1 CASRPRLAGDEQYF TGTGCCAGCAGACCCCGACTAGCGGGGGACGAGCAGTACTTC
TRBJ1-2 many NA TRBV7-2 CASSSQGSHGGYTF TGTGCCAGCAGCTCACAGGGATCCCATGGCGGCTACACCTTC
TRBJ1-1 many TRBD1 TRBV20-1 CSARDGTGKGTEAFF TGCAGTGCTAGAGATGGGACAGGGAAGGGCACTGAAGCTTTCTTT
TRBJ1-2 NA NA TRBV20-1 CSARRGNDRADGYTF TGCAGTGCTAGACGAGGGAATGATCGGGCGGATGGCTACACCTTC
TRBJ2-1 many NA TRBV5-1 CASSLATQGNYNEQFF TGCGCCAGCAGCTTGGCGACACAGGGAAACTACAATGAGCAGTTCTTC
TRBJ2-3 NA TRBD2 TRBV5-1 CASGETSGADTQYF TGCGCCAGCGGGGAGACTAGCGGGGCAGATACGCAGTATTTT
TRBJ2-3 NA TRBD2 TRBV6-2/TRBV6-3 CASSALAGARGDTQYF TGTGCCAGCAGTGCCCTAGCGGGAGCTCGAGGAGATACGCAGTATTTT
TRBJ1-2 NA NA TRBV5-1 CASRGTGTSYGYTF TGCGCCAGCAGGGGTACTGGGACAAGCTATGGCTACACCTTC
TRBJ1-4 few TRBD1 TRBV7-9 CASSFIGTGDREKLFF TGTGCCAGCAGCTTTATCGGGACAGGGGATCGTGAAAAACTGTTTTTT
TRBJ1-4 many TRBD1 TRBV5-1 CASSPGTVLNEKLFF TGCGCCAGCAGCCCAGGGACAGTTCTTAATGAAAAACTGTTTTTT
TRBJ2-2 many TRBD2 TRBV29-1 CSGLAGNTGELFF TGCAGCGGGCTAGCGGGAAACACCGGGGAGCTGTTTTTT
TRBJ2-1 many TRBD2 TRBV20-1 CSAPRGTSGNNEQFF TGCAGTGCTCCCCGGGGGACTAGCGGGAACAATGAGCAGTTCTTC
TRBJ2-5 NA TRBD2 TRBV4-2 CASSQGTAGGMETQYF TGTGCCAGCAGCCAAGGAACGGCGGGGGGTATGGAGACCCAGTACTTC
TRBJ1-5 few NA TRBV10-3 CAISERYSSNQPQHF TGTGCCATCAGTGAACGGTATAGCAGCAATCAGCCCCAGCATTTT
TRBJ2-1 NA NA TRBV7-2 CAGGPSSYNEQFF TGTGCCGGCGGCCCGAGCTCCTACAATGAGCAGTTCTTC
TRBJ1-1 NA NA TRBV27 CASLPRTGTNTEAFF TGTGCCAGCTTACCCCGCACAGGGACGAACACTGAAGCTTTCTTT
TRBJ2-7 NA NA TRBV5-1 CASSLEYGEQYF TGCGCCAGCAGCTTGGAGTATGGCGAGCAGTACTTC
TRBJ2-7 NA TRBD1 TRBV5-5 CASSLSRSGTGNYEQYF TGTGCCAGCAGCTTGAGTAGGAGCGGGACAGGGAACTACGAGCAGTACTTC
TRBJ1-2 NA NA TRBV5-5 CASSLRQSLSNYGYTF TGTGCCAGCAGCTTGAGGCAGTCTCTATCTAACTATGGCTACACCTTC
TRBJ1-2 NA NA TRBV7-9 CASSLGPGLLVGYTF TGTGCCAGCAGCTTAGGGCCGGGTTTGCTGGTTGGCTACACCTTC
TRBJ2-3 many TRBD1 TRBV12-3/TRBV12-4 CASSWTGALDTQYF TGTGCCAGCAGTTGGACAGGGGCCTTGGATACGCAGTATTTT
TRBJ2-1 many NA TRBV10-3 CAISPGGGSEQFF TGTGCCATCAGCCCGGGAGGGGGCAGTGAGCAGTTCTTC
TRBJ2-1 NA TRBD2 TRBV28 CASSSSLTSGTWYEQFF TGTGCCAGCAGTTCCTCCCTAACTAGCGGGACTTGGTATGAGCAGTTCTTC
TRBJ2-7 NA NA TRBV10-2 CASSPTDPGEQYF TGCGCCAGCAGTCCTACAGATCCTGGCGAGCAGTACTTC
TRBJ1-1 few NA TRBV6-5 CASSYSAKPNTEAFF TGTGCCAGCAGTTACTCGGCGAAGCCGAACACTGAAGCTTTCTTT
TRBJ2-2 NA TRBD1 TRBV6-2/TRBV6-3 CASSRTGLYTGELFF TGTGCCAGCAGCCGGACAGGGTTGTACACCGGGGAGCTGTTTTTT
TRBJ2-5 NA TRBD1 TRBV5-5 CASSSLWDRGYQETQYF TGTGCCAGCAGCTCGCTCTGGGACAGGGGGTACCAAGAGACCCAGTACTTC
TRBJ2-5 NA NA TRBV28 CASSFRAVETQYF TGTGCCAGCAGTTTCAGGGCGGTAGAGACCCAGTACTTC
TRBJ2-1 many TRBD2 TRBV9 CASSSRTSGAPYNEQFF TGTGCCAGCAGCTCCCGGACTAGCGGAGCCCCGTACAATGAGCAGTTCTTC
TRBJ2-5 many NA TRBV27 CASSFRPSPPETQYF TGTGCCAGCAGTTTTCGCCCAAGCCCCCCGGAGACCCAGTACTTC
TRBJ1-4 NA TRBD1 TRBV5-1 CASSPWTGEVEKLFF TGCGCCAGCAGCCCCTGGACAGGGGAGGTGGAAAAACTGTTTTTT
TRBJ1-3 NA NA TRBV5-1 CASSLASGGSGNTIYF TGCGCCAGCAGCTTGGCCTCTGGGGGCTCTGGAAACACCATATATTTT
TRBJ1-1 few TRBD1 TRBV30 CAWSKDRGDAFF TGTGCCTGGAGTAAGGACAGGGGAGATGCTTTCTTT